The present T cell receptor (beta chain) was sequenced within a study of T cell clonality in common variable immunodeficiency. Whole-study findings and limits: Patient heterogeneity in the CVID cohort limited correlations between repertoire features and clinical complications.

CDR3 size: 15 residues. Germline-derived CDR1 and CDR2 are LNHDA and SQIVND (reference sequence). Trimming took 5 bases from V and 9 from J, leaving 19 bases between them. Many counts were recorded for this clone. Its antigen is not known. Coverage ceases 3 residues before the CDR3 finishes, and the germline J gene fills in the end. Assay used: immunoSEQ multiplex PCR; TCRdb lists only in-frame clones, some missing. This sample has about 35,000 clones, each found more than once. The sequenced sample consisted of peripheral blood mononuclear cells. The receptor comes from a person aged 18 to 75 in good health. The chain links TRBV19 to TRBJ1-4; no clear D. CDR3 region: CASSPDSVTSKKLFF. Partial CDR3 DNA: TGTGCCAGTAGTCCCGACTCAGTGACGTCTAAAAAA.